This TCR beta chain derives from a study of siplizumab effects on memory and regulatory T cells. TCRdb keeps only in-frame clones here, not all; method: immunoSEQ multiplex PCR. The sample includes some 99,000 clones, around 90% seen only once; the top ten take around 0.75%. The sequencing sample was made of Tregs sorted from blood. This clonotype was obtained from a human donor in good health.

CDR3 sequence reads: CASSLGTQHQPQHF. In nucleotides, the CDR3 is TGTGCCAGCAGCTTAGGTACGCAGCATCAGCCCCAGCATTTT. This chain links TRBV5-5 with TRBJ1-5; no firm D call. Germline V gene sequence: CDR1 SGHKS, CDR2 YYEKEE (reference sequence). V was pared by 2 bases and J by 5 bases, with 11 bases between. CDR3 length: 14 amino acids.